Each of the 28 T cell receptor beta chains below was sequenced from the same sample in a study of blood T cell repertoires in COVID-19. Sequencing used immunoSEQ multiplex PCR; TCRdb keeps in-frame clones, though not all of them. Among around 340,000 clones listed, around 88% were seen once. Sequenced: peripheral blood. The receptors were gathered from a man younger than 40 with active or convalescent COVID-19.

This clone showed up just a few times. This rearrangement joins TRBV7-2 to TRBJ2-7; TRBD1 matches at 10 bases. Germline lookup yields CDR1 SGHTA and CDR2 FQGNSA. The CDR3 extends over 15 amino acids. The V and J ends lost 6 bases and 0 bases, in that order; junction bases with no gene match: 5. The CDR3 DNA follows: TGTGCCAGCAGTCCCGGGACAGGGGTCTCCTACGAGCAGTACTTC. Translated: CASSPGTGVSYEQYF.

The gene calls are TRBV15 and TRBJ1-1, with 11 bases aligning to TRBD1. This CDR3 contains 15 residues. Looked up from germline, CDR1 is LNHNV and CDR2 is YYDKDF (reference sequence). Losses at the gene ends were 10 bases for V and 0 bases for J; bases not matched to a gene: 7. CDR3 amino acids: CASSRDRGVNTEAFF. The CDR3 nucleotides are TGTGCCAGCTCCCGGGACAGGGGGGTGAACACTGAAGCTTTCTTT.

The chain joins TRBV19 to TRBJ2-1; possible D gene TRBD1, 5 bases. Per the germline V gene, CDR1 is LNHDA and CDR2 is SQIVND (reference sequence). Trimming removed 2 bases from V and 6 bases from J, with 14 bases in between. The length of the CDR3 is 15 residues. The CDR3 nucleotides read TGTGCCAGTAGTATAATAGGGGTATCGGTCAATGAGCAGTTCTTC. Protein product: CASSIIGVSVNEQFF.

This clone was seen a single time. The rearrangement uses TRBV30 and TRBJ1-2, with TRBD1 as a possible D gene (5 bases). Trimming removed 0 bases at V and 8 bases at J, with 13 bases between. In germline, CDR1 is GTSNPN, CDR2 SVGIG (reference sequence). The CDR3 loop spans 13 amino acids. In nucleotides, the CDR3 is TGTGCCTGGAGTGTGGGGGGATCCCTGGGCTACACCTTC. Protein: CAWSVGGSLGYTF.

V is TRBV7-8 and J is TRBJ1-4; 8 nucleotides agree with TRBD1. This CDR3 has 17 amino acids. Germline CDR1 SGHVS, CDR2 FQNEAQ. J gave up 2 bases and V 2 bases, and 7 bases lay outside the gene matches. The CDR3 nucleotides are TGTGCCAGCAGCTTATACCACCGGACAGGGACTAATGAAAAACTGTTTTTT. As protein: CASSLYHRTGTNEKLFF.

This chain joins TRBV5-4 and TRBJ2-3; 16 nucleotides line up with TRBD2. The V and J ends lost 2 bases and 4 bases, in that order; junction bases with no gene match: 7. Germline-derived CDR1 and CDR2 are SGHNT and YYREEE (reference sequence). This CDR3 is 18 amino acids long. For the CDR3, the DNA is TGTGCCAGCAGCTTTCCGGGACTAGCGGGGGGGGCGTCAGATACGCAGTATTTT. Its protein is CASSFPGLAGGASDTQYF.

This chain's CDR3 is CASSINRSPNYGYTF. CDR3 bases: TGTGCCAGTAGTATAAACAGGAGCCCTAACTATGGCTACACCTTC. The chain combines TRBV19 with TRBJ1-2; maybe TRBD1 (5 bases). Trimming removed 2 bases from V and 0 bases from J, with 10 bases in between. This CDR3 is built from 15 residues. Germline CDR1 LNHDA, CDR2 SQIVND (reference sequence).

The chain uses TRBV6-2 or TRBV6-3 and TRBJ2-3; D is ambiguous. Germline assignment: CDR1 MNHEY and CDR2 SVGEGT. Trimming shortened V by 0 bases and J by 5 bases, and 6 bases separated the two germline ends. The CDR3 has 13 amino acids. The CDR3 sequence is CASSYSERDTQYF. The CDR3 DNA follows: TGTGCCAGCAGTTACTCTGAGAGAGATACGCAGTATTTT.

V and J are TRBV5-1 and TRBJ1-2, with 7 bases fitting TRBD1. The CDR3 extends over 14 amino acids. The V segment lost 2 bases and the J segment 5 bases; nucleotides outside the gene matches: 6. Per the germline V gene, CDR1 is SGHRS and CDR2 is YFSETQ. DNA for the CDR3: TGCGCCAGCAGCTTAGGACAGGCTCCATATGGCTACACCTTC. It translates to CASSLGQAPYGYTF.

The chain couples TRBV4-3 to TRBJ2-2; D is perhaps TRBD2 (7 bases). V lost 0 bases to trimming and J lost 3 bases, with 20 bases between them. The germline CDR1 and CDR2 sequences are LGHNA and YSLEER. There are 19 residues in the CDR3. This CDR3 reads CASSQDGPGAGVDTGELFF. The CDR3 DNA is TGCGCCAGCAGCCAAGATGGGCCAGGGGCGGGAGTGGACACCGGGGAGCTGTTTTTT.

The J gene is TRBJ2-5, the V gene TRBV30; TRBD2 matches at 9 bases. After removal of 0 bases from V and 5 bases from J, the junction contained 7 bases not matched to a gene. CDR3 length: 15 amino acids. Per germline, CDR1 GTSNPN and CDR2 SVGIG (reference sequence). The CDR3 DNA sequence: TGTGCCTGGAGTGTAGTCGGCGGGGGGGCGGAGACCCAGTACTTC. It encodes CAWSVVGGGAETQYF.

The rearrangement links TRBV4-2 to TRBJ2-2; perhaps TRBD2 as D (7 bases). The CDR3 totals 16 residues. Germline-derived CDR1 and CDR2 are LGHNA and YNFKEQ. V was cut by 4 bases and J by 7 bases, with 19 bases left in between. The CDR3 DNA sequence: TGTGCCAGCAGCCCTAGGGACCGCGGGGGCGACGGGGAGCTGTTTTTT. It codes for CASSPRDRGGDGELFF.

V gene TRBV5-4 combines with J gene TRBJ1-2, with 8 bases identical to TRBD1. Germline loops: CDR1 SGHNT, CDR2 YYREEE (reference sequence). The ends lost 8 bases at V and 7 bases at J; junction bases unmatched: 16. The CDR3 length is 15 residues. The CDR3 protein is CASTTRDRSSGGYTF. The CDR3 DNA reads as TGTGCCAGTACAACTAGGGACAGGTCTTCTGGTGGCTACACCTTC.

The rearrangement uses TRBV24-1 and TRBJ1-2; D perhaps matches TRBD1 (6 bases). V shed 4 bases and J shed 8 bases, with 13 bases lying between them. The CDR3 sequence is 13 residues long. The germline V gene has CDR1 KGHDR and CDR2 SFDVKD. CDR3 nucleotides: TGTGCCACCAGTGACCTCTCAGGGGCGGGCTACACCTTC. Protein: CATSDLSGAGYTF.

CDR3 sequence (DNA): TGCGCCAGCAGCTTTAGCGGGGCCTCCACAGATACGCAGTATTTT. It is translated as CASSFSGASTDTQYF. The chain combines TRBV5-1 with TRBJ2-3, with 8 bases fitting TRBD2. The CDR3 contains 15 residues. The trim removed 2 bases at V and 2 bases at J, leaving 4 bases unmatched. Per the germline V gene, CDR1 is SGHRS and CDR2 is YFSETQ.

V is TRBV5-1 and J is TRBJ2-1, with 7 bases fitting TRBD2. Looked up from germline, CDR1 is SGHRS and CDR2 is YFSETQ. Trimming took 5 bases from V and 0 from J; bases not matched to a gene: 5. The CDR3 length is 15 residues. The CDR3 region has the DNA TGCGCCAGCAGTAGTAGCGGGTCCTCCTACAATGAGCAGTTCTTC. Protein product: CASSSSGSSYNEQFF.

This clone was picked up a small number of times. CDR3 nucleotide sequence: TGTGCCAGCAGCTTACGTTCAGCGGGTGAGCAGTACTTC. It codes for CASSLRSAGEQYF. The chain recombines TRBV7-3 with TRBJ2-7; D perhaps matches TRBD2 (6 bases). This CDR3 region has 13 residues. Trimming took 2 bases from V and 7 from J, leaving 12 bases between them. Per the germline V gene, CDR1 is SGHTA and CDR2 is FQGTGA.

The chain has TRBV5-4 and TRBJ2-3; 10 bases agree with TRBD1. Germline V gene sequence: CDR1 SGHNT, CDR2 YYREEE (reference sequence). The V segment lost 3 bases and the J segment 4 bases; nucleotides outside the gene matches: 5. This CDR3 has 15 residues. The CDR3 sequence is CASSSGQGRADTQYF. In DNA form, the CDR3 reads TGTGCCAGCAGCTCGGGACAGGGGAGGGCAGATACGCAGTATTTT.

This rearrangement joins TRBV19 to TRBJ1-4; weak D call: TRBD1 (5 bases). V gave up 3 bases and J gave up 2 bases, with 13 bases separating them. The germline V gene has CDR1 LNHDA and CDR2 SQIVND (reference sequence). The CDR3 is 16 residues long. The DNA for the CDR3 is TGTGCCAGTAGTATCGACAGCCTTTATACTAATGAAAAACTGTTTTTT. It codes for CASSIDSLYTNEKLFF.

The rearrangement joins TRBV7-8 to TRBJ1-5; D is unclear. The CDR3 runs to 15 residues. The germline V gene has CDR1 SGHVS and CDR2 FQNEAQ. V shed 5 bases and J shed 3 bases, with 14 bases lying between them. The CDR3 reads CASSPHGSYNQPQHF. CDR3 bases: TGTGCCAGCAGCCCCCATGGGAGCTACAATCAGCCCCAGCATTTT.

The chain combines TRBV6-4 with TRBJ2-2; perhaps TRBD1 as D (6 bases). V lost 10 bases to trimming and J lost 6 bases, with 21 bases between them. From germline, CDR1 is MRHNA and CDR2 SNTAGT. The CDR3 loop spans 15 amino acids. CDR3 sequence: CATSKAGGEAGELFF. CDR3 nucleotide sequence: TGTGCCACCTCAAAGGCTGGGGGCGAGGCCGGGGAGCTGTTTTTT.

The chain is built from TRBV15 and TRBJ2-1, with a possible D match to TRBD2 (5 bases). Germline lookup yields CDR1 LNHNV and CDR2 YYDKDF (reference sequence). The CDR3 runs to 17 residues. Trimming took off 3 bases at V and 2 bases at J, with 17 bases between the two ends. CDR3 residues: CATSRKRAHAPYNEQFF. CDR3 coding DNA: TGTGCCACCAGCAGGAAGAGGGCGCATGCGCCCTACAATGAGCAGTTCTTC.

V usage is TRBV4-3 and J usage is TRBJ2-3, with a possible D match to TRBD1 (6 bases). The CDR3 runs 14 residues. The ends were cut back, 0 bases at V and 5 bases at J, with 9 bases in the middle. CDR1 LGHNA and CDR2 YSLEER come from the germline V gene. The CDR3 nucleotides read TGCGCCAGCAGCCAAGATACAGGGCTAGATACGCAGTATTTT. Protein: CASSQDTGLDTQYF.

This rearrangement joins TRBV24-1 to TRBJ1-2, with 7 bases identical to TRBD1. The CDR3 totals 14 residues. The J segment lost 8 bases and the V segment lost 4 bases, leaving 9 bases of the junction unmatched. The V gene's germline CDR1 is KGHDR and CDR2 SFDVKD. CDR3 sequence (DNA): TGTGCCACCAGTGAGGAGGGGACAGTGAGAGGCTACACCTTC. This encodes CATSEEGTVRGYTF.

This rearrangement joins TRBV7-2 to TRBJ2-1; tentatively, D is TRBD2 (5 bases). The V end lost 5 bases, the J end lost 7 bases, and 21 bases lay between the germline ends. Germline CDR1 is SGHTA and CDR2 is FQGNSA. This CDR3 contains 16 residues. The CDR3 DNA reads TGTGCCAGCAGCCACGCATCCCCTTCACCGGGGAATGAGCAGTTCTTC. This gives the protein CASSHASPSPGNEQFF. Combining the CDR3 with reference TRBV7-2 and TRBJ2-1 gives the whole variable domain GAGVSQSPSNKVTEKGKDVELRCDPISGHTALYWYRQSLGQGLEFLIYFQGNSAPDKSGLPSDRFSAERTGGSVSTLTIQRTQQEDSAVYLCASSHASPSPGNEQFFGPGTRLTVL.

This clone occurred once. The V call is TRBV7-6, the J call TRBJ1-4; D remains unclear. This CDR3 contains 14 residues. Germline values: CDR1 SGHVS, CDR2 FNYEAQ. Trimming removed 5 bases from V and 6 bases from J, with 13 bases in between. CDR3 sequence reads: CASSQPGVDEKLFF. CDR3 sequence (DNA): TGTGCCAGCAGCCAGCCCGGGGTGGATGAAAAACTGTTTTTT.

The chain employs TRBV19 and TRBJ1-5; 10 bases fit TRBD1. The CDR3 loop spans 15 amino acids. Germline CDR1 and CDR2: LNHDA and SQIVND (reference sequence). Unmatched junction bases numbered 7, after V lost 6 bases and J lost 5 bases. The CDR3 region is CASSVGQGLYQPQHF. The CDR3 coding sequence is TGTGCCAGTAGCGTGGGACAGGGGTTATATCAGCCCCAGCATTTT.

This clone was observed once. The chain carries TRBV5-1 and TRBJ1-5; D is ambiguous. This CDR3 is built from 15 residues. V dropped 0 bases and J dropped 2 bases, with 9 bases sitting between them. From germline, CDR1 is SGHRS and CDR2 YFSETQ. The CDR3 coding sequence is TGCGCCAGCAGCTTGGCGGGGTTGGGCAATCAGCCCCAGCATTTT. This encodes CASSLAGLGNQPQHF.